This T cell receptor (beta chain) is drawn from a study of shared clonotypes between healthy human individuals. General study findings and limits: Naive subsets, compared against memory subsets, generally had larger estimated richness values.

As regards this clone: Its cognate antigen is unknown.

The table came from immunoSEQ multiplex PCR; TCRdb's copy has only in-frame clones and leaves some out. The sample carries roughly 2,300,000 clones, approximately 90% recorded once. It was into CD45RA+ naive and CD45RA-negative memory subsets that the CD4+ cells were split. V was trimmed by 4 bases and J by 1 base, leaving 4 bases between them. The CDR3 runs to 12 residues. In germline, CDR1 is MGHRA, CDR2 YSYEKL. The TCR originated in a man between 18 and 29 years old in good health. Some clones in this sample may be carry-over from other donors' samples. The material sequenced was naive CD4+ T cells from PBMCs. This sample's subset: CD45RA+ positively selected. The chain uses TRBV4-1 and TRBJ2-5; D remains ambiguous. The CDR3, as DNA: TGCGCCAGCAGCCTTGTCCAAGAGACCCAGTACTTC. Residues: CASSLVQETQYF.